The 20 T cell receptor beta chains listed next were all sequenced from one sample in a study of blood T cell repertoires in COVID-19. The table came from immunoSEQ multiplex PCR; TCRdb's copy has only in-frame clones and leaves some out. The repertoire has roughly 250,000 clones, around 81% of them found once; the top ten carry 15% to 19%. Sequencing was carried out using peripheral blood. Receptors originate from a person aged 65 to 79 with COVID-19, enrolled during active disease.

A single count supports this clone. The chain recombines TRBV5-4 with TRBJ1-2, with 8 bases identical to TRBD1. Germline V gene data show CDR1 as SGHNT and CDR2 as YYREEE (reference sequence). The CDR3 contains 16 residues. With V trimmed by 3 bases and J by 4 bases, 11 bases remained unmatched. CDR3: CASSSIRDRLFYGYTF. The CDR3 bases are TGTGCCAGCAGCTCGATAAGGGACAGGCTTTTCTATGGCTACACCTTC.

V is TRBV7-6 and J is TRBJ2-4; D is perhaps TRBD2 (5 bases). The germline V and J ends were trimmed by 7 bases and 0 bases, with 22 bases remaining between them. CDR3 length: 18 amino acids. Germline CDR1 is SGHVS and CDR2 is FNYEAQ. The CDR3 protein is CASTPLAPRQPAKNIQYF. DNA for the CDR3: TGTGCCAGCACCCCCCTAGCACCGAGACAACCAGCCAAAAACATTCAGTACTTC.

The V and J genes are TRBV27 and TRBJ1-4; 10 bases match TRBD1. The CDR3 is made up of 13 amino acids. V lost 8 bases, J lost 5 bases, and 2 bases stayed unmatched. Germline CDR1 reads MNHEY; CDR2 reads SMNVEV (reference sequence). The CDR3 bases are TGTGCCAGCCGGGGACAGGGGAATGAAAAACTGTTTTTT. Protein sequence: CASRGQGNEKLFF.

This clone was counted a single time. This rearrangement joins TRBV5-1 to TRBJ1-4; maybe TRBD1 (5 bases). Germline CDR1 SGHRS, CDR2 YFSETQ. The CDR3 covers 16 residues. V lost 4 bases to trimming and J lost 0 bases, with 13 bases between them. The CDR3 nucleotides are TGCGCCAGCAGCCGCTACGGGGGGGCAACTAATGAAAAACTGTTTTTT. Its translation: CASSRYGGATNEKLFF.

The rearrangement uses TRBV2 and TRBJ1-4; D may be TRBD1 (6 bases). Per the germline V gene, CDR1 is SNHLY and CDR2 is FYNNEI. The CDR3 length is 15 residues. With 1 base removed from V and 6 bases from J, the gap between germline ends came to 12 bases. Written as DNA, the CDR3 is TGTGCCAGCAGTGAAGGCCCGGGGGGGCATGAAAAACTGTTTTTT. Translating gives CASSEGPGGHEKLFF.

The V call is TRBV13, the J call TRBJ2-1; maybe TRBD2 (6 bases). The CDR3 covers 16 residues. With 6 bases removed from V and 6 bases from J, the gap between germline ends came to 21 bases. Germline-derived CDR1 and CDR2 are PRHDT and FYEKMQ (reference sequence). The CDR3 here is CASSRSKGDSFNEQFF. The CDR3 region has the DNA TGTGCCAGCAGTCGTTCAAAAGGGGACTCGTTCAATGAGCAGTTCTTC.

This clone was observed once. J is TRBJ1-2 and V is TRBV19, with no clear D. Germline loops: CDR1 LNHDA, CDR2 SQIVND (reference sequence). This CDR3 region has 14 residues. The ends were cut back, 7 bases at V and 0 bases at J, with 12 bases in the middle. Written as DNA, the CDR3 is TGTGCCAGTAAGACTCGCGGCGCTAACTATGGCTACACCTTC. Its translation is CASKTRGANYGYTF.

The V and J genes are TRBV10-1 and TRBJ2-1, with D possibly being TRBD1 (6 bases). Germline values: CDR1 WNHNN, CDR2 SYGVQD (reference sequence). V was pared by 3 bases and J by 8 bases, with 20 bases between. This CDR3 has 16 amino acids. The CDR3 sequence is CASSDLRAGVGDEQFF. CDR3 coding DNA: TGCGCCAGCAGTGATCTTAGGGCAGGGGTAGGGGATGAGCAGTTCTTC.

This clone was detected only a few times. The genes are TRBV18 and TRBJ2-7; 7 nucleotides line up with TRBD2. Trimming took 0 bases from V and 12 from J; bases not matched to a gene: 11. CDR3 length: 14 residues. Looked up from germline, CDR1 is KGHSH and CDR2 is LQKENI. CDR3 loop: CASSPPVERDSVYF. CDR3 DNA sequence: TGTGCCAGCTCACCACCGGTCGAGCGGGATTCGGTGTACTTC.

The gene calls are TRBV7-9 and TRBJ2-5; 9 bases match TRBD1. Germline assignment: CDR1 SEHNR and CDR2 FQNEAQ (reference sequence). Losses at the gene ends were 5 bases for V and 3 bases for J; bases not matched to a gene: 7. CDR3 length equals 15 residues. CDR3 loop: CASSHRQGGEETQYF. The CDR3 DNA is TGTGCCAGCAGCCACCGACAGGGGGGAGAAGAGACCCAGTACTTC.

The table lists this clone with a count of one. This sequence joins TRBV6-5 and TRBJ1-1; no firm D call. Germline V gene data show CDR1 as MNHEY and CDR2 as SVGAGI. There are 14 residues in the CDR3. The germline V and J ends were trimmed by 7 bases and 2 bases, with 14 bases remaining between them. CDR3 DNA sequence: TGTGCCAGCACCAATGGGCAGTTTAACACTGAAGCTTTCTTT. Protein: CASTNGQFNTEAFF.

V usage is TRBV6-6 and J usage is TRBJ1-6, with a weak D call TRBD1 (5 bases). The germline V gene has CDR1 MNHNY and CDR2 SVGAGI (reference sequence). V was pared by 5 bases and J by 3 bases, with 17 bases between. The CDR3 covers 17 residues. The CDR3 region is CASSPREGSLYNSPLHF. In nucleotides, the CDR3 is TGTGCCAGCAGTCCCAGGGAAGGTTCCCTCTATAATTCACCCCTCCACTTT.

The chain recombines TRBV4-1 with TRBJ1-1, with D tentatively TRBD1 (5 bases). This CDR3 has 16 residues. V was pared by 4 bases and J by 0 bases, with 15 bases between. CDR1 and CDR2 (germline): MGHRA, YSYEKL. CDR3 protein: CASSPLTGKVNTEAFF. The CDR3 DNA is TGCGCCAGCAGCCCCCTAACAGGAAAAGTGAACACTGAAGCTTTCTTT.

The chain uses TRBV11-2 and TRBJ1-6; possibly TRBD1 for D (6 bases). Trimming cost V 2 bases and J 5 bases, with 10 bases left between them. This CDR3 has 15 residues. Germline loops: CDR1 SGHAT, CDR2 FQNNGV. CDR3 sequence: CASSLNQGNNSPLHF. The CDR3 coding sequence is TGTGCCAGCAGCTTAAACCAGGGGAATAATTCACCCCTCCACTTT.

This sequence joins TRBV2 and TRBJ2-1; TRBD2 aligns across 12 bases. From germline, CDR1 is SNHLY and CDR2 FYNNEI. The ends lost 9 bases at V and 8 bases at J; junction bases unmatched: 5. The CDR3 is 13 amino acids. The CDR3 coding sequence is TGTGCCAGTGGACTAGCGGGATACCATGAGCAGTTCTTC. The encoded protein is CASGLAGYHEQFF.

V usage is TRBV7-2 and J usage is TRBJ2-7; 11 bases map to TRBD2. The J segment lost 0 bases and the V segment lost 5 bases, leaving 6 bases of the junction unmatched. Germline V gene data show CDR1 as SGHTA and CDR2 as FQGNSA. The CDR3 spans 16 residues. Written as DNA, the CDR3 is TGTGCCAGCAGCAAAGGACTAGCGGGCAGCTCCTACGAGCAGTACTTC. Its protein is CASSKGLAGSSYEQYF.

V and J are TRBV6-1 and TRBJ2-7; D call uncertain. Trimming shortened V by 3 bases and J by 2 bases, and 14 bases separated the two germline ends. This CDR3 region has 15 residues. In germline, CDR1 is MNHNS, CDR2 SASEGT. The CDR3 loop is CASSDPKTPTYEQYF. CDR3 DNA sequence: TGTGCCAGCAGTGACCCTAAGACACCAACCTACGAGCAGTACTTC.

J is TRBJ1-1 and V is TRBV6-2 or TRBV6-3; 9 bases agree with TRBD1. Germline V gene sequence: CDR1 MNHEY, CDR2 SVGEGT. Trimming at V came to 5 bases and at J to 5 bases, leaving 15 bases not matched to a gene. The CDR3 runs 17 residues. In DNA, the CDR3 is TGTGCCAGCAGTGACCTGTTGCGGACAGGGGATAAGACTGAAGCTTTCTTT. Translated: CASSDLLRTGDKTEAFF.

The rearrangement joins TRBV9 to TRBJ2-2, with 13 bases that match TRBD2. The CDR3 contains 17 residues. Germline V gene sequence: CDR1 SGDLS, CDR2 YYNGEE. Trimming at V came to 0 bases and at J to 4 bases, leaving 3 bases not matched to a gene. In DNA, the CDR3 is TGTGCCAGCAGCGTAGCGGGACTAGCGGGATCCACCGGGGAGCTGTTTTTT. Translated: CASSVAGLAGSTGELFF.

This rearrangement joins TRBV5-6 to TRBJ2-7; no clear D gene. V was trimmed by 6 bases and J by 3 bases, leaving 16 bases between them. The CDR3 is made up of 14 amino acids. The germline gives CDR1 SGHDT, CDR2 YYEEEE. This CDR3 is CASIAWRSDYEQYF. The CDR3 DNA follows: TGTGCCAGCATAGCTTGGCGCAGCGACTACGAGCAGTACTTC. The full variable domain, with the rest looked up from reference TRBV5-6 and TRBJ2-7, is DAGVTQSPTHLIKTRGQQVTLRCSPKSGHDTVSWYQQALGQGPQFIFQYYEEEERQRGNFPDRFSGHQFPNYSSELNVNALLLGDSALYLCASIAWRSDYEQYFGPGTRLTVT.